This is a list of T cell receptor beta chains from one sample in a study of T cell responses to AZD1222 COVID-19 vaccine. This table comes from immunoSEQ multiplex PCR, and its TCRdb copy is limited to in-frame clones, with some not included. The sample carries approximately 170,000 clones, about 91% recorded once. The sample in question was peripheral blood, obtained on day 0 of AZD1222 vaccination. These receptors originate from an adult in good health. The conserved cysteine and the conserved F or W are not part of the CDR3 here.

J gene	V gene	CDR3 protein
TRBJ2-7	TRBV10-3	AISESGLGREQY
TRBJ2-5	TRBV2	ATSGRRTGKVETQY
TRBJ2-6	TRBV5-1	ASRVGVGGANVLT
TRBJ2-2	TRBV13	ASSLGEGELF
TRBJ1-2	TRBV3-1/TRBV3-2	ASSQVGTGGNYGYT
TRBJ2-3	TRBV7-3	ASSFSGRTDTQY
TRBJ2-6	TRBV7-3	ASSLAGTGYSGANVLT
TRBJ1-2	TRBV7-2	ASSPTTENYGYT
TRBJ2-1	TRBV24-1	ATSDFGSRLLNEQF
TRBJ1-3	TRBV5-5	ASTTGESGNTIY
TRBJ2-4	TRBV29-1	SGTGAKNIQY
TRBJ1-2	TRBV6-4	ASSDSYGYT
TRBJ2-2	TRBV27	ASSWRNGELF
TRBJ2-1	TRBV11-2	ASSLQWTSGRAYEQF
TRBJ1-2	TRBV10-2	ASSSPGAGGYT
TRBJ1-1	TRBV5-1	ASSEPNTEAF
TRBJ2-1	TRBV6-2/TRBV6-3	ASSYSSLF
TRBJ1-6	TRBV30	AWTIGGNSPLH
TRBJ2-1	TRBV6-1	ASSRQVPYNEQF
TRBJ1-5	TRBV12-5	ASGLGTSNQPQH
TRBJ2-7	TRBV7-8	ASSFRPDGMAYEQY
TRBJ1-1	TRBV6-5	ATRRSGQINTEAF
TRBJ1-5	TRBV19	ASSYFNQPQH
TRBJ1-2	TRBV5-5	ASSSGRAYGYT
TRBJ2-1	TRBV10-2	ASSEALLAGNEQF
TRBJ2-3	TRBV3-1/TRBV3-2	ASTGRSTDTQY
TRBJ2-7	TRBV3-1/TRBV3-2	ASSQGGTYEQY
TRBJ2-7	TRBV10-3	AISDGRMYEQY
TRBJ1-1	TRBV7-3	ASSLTGVNTEAF
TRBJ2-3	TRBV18	ASSPGQSTDTQY
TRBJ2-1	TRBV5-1	ASKIDEYNEQF
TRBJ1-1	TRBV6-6	ASRDTEAF
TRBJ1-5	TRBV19	ASSMWDSYNQPQH
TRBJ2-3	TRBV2	ASNGRRLATEDTQY
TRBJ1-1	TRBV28	ASSSGKNTEAF
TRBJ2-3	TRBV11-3	ASSATSGGTDTQY
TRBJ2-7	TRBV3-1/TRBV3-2	ASSLLRGGEQY
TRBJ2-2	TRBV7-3	ASRPSGTVGELF
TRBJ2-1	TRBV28	ASSSTGNEQF
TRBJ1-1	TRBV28	ASSPRQASLAF
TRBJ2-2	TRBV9	ASSGSQVLDPLRPGELF
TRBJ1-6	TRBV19	ASSIRFDSPLH